One TCR beta chain is described in this entry. Its antigen is still unknown. The record originates from a study of shared clonotypes between healthy human individuals. General observations from the study: The study found about 5.1% of naive CD4 clonotypes shared across four donors.

CD45RO negativity and positive selection for CCR7 defined naive CD8 cells, a population that excluded terminally differentiated effector memory CD45RA+ cells. The CDR3 runs to 10 residues. Per the germline V gene, CDR1 is SNHLY and CDR2 is FYNNEI. V lost 6 bases, J lost 10 bases, and 7 bases lay in between. Once extracted for a subset, genomic DNA was divided evenly among several immunoSEQ plates. Assay used: immunoSEQ multiplex PCR; TCRdb lists only in-frame clones, some missing. The sample has 800,000 or so clones, 95% to 97% seen once. V usage is TRBV2 and J usage is TRBJ2-1, with unresolved D. This receptor was taken from a man aged 25 to 40 in good health. The sample taken for sequencing was naive CD8+ T cells sorted from blood. The CDR3 here is CASRAKEQFF. As DNA, the CDR3 is TGTGCCAGCAGGGCCAAGGAGCAGTTCTTC.